Listed below are T cell receptor beta chains from one sample, sequenced in a study of blood T cell repertoires in COVID-19. Using immunoSEQ multiplex PCR, the repertoire was profiled, and TCRdb retains in-frame clones only, with some absent. The sample includes some 120,000 clones, over 70% of them seen just once. The sample taken for sequencing was peripheral blood. The receptors derive from a man of 80 years or more with active or convalescent COVID-19. Each CDR3 is given with its conserved first and last residue. The order of the fields is D gene, clone size, J gene, V gene, CDR3 DNA, CDR3 protein. A D gene is named only where the DNA matches it firmly. Some rows have no size entry. The others give once, few or many, or a class for an expanded clone.

D gene: NA; clone size: NA; J gene: TRBJ1-6; V gene: TRBV4-1; CDR3 DNA: TGCGCCAGCAGCCCCCGCCGGGCGGGAGATAATTCACCCCTCCACTTT; CDR3 protein: CASSPRRAGDNSPLHF
D gene: NA; clone size: NA; J gene: TRBJ1-4; V gene: TRBV7-9; CDR3 DNA: TGTGCCAGCAGCTTAGGGGGACATAGAAATGAAAAACTGTTTTTT; CDR3 protein: CASSLGGHRNEKLFF
D gene: TRBD1; clone size: NA; J gene: TRBJ1-2; V gene: TRBV28; CDR3 DNA: TGTGCCAGCAGGGGGACAGGATCTAACTATGGCTACACCTTC; CDR3 protein: CASRGTGSNYGYTF
D gene: TRBD2; clone size: NA; J gene: TRBJ2-5; V gene: TRBV7-2; CDR3 DNA: TGTGCCAGCAGCTTAGACAGCGGGGGTCTGGAGACCCAGTACTTC; CDR3 protein: CASSLDSGGLETQYF
D gene: NA; clone size: NA; J gene: TRBJ1-1; V gene: TRBV12-3/TRBV12-4; CDR3 DNA: TGTGCCAGCAGCAACAGGGTGTACACTGAAGCTTTCTTT; CDR3 protein: CASSNRVYTEAFF
D gene: NA; clone size: NA; J gene: TRBJ2-3; V gene: TRBV27; CDR3 DNA: TGTGCCAGCAGTTTAAAAACCCACAATACGCAGTATTTT; CDR3 protein: CASSLKTHNTQYF
D gene: NA; clone size: NA; J gene: TRBJ2-3; V gene: TRBV10-3; CDR3 DNA: TGTGCCATCAGTGACCAGGCGACAGGCACAGATACGCAGTATTTT; CDR3 protein: CAISDQATGTDTQYF
D gene: NA; clone size: few; J gene: TRBJ2-5; V gene: TRBV18; CDR3 DNA: TGTGCCAGCTCACCTGGACAGCAAGAGACCCAGTACTTC; CDR3 protein: CASSPGQQETQYF
D gene: NA; clone size: once; J gene: TRBJ1-2; V gene: TRBV28; CDR3 DNA: TGTGCCAGCAGTACCCAAGGGGGCTATGGCTACACCTTC; CDR3 protein: CASSTQGGYGYTF
D gene: NA; clone size: NA; J gene: TRBJ2-7; V gene: TRBV7-2; CDR3 DNA: TGTGCCAGCAGCTTAGGGGACACCTCCTACGAGCAGTACTTC; CDR3 protein: CASSLGDTSYEQYF
D gene: NA; clone size: once; J gene: TRBJ2-7; V gene: TRBV7-8; CDR3 DNA: TGTGCCAGCAGCTTAGGGGGCGCGGAGCAGTACTTC; CDR3 protein: CASSLGGAEQYF
D gene: NA; clone size: NA; J gene: TRBJ2-2; V gene: TRBV11-2; CDR3 DNA: TGTGCCAGCAGGTGGCAGGGAAATACCGGGGAGCTGTTTTTT; CDR3 protein: CASRWQGNTGELFF
D gene: NA; clone size: NA; J gene: TRBJ2-3; V gene: TRBV28; CDR3 DNA: TGTGCCAGCACCACCAAGAAGGGCGGGAGCACAGATACGCAGTATTTT; CDR3 protein: CASTTKKGGSTDTQYF
D gene: NA; clone size: NA; J gene: TRBJ2-2; V gene: TRBV7-9; CDR3 DNA: TGTGCCAGCAGCTCAAGAGAGGGGGGGCAGAAGGCCGGGGAGCTGTTTTTT; CDR3 protein: CASSSREGGQKAGELFF
D gene: TRBD2; clone size: NA; J gene: TRBJ2-1; V gene: TRBV6-2/TRBV6-3; CDR3 DNA: TGTGCCAGCAGACCTAGCGGGACTTACAATGAGCAGTTCTTC; CDR3 protein: CASRPSGTYNEQFF
D gene: NA; clone size: NA; J gene: TRBJ2-7; V gene: TRBV29-1; CDR3 DNA: TGCAGCGTTGCTGAGGGCCAGCAGTACTTC; CDR3 protein: CSVAEGQQYF
D gene: TRBD1; clone size: NA; J gene: TRBJ2-3; V gene: TRBV6-1; CDR3 DNA: TGTGCCAGCAGTGAGCGACAGGGACGAGATACGCAGTATTTT; CDR3 protein: CASSERQGRDTQYF
D gene: TRBD2; clone size: NA; J gene: TRBJ2-1; V gene: TRBV7-6; CDR3 DNA: TGTGCCAGCAGCTTAGCGGGGCGGGGGGGCTCGGATGAGCAGTTCTTC; CDR3 protein: CASSLAGRGGSDEQFF
D gene: NA; clone size: few; J gene: TRBJ1-1; V gene: TRBV3-1/TRBV3-2; CDR3 DNA: TGTGCCAGCAGCCAAGTTCCGGGGAGGACTGAAGCTTTCTTT; CDR3 protein: CASSQVPGRTEAFF
D gene: TRBD1; clone size: NA; J gene: TRBJ2-7; V gene: TRBV19; CDR3 DNA: TGTGCCAGTAGCACATGGGACAGTCCCTACGAGCAGTACTTC; CDR3 protein: CASSTWDSPYEQYF
D gene: TRBD1; clone size: NA; J gene: TRBJ1-1; V gene: TRBV6-5; CDR3 DNA: TGTGCCAGCAGGGACAGGTGGGTGAACACTGAAGCTTTCTTT; CDR3 protein: CASRDRWVNTEAFF
D gene: TRBD1; clone size: NA; J gene: TRBJ2-7; V gene: TRBV6-1; CDR3 DNA: TGTGCCAGCAGTGAAGAATGGTCAGGGGGCTACGAGCAGTACTTC; CDR3 protein: CASSEEWSGGYEQYF
D gene: NA; clone size: NA; J gene: TRBJ1-1; V gene: TRBV5-1; CDR3 DNA: TGCGCCAGCAGTTCTTTAGGGGTGAACACTGAAGCTTTCTTT; CDR3 protein: CASSSLGVNTEAFF
D gene: NA; clone size: NA; J gene: TRBJ2-3; V gene: TRBV4-1; CDR3 DNA: TGCGCCAGCAGCCTTGCCGTACTAGCTACAGATACGCAGTATTTT; CDR3 protein: CASSLAVLATDTQYF
D gene: NA; clone size: NA; J gene: TRBJ1-1; V gene: TRBV21-1; CDR3 DNA: TGTGCCAGCAGCAAAGCAAAAGGGGGCGACACTGAAGCTTTCTTT; CDR3 protein: CASSKAKGGDTEAFF
D gene: TRBD1; clone size: once; J gene: TRBJ1-2; V gene: TRBV12-3/TRBV12-4; CDR3 DNA: TGTGCCAGCAGAATACCGGGACAGGGCTACACCTTC; CDR3 protein: CASRIPGQGYTF
D gene: TRBD1; clone size: once; J gene: TRBJ1-5; V gene: TRBV18; CDR3 DNA: TGTGCCAGCTCTCTGTGGGACAGGGGGACATATAGCAATCAGCCCCAGCATTTT; CDR3 protein: CASSLWDRGTYSNQPQHF
D gene: TRBD1; clone size: once; J gene: TRBJ2-1; V gene: TRBV7-2; CDR3 DNA: TGTGCCAGCAGCTTAACCGGGACAGGACCCAGCAATGAGCAGTTCTTC; CDR3 protein: CASSLTGTGPSNEQFF
D gene: NA; clone size: NA; J gene: TRBJ2-7; V gene: TRBV30; CDR3 DNA: TGTGCCTGGAGGCGAACGGGGGACCCCTACGAGCAGTACTTC; CDR3 protein: CAWRRTGDPYEQYF
D gene: TRBD1; clone size: NA; J gene: TRBJ1-5; V gene: TRBV30; CDR3 DNA: TGTGCCTGGAGCAAACCCACAGGGGGCAATCAGCCCCAGCATTTT; CDR3 protein: CAWSKPTGGNQPQHF
D gene: NA; clone size: NA; J gene: TRBJ1-1; V gene: TRBV29-1; CDR3 DNA: TGCAGCGCATCGCAGGGGTACACTGAAGCTTTCTTT; CDR3 protein: CSASQGYTEAFF
D gene: TRBD1; clone size: NA; J gene: TRBJ1-2; V gene: TRBV27; CDR3 DNA: TGTGCCAGCAGTTTACGACAGGGGGGAACCTATGGCTACACCTTC; CDR3 protein: CASSLRQGGTYGYTF
D gene: NA; clone size: many; J gene: TRBJ2-7; V gene: TRBV3-1/TRBV3-2; CDR3 DNA: TGTGCCAGCAGCCAAGATCGTCGGGGGATCCCCTCCTACGAGCAGTACTTC; CDR3 protein: CASSQDRRGIPSYEQYF
D gene: TRBD2; clone size: NA; J gene: TRBJ2-1; V gene: TRBV4-3; CDR3 DNA: TGCGCCAGCAGCCAAGGGCTAGCGGGGCACAATGAGCAGTTCTTC; CDR3 protein: CASSQGLAGHNEQFF
D gene: TRBD1; clone size: few; J gene: TRBJ1-6; V gene: TRBV4-1; CDR3 DNA: TGCGCCAGCAGCCCTTCGGCCCTACAGGGGGCGGCTAATTCACCCCTCCACTTT; CDR3 protein: CASSPSALQGAANSPLHF
D gene: TRBD1; clone size: NA; J gene: TRBJ2-7; V gene: TRBV7-7; CDR3 DNA: TGTGCCAGCAGCCCAGGAACAGGGGGCAAGGACGAGCAGTACTTC; CDR3 protein: CASSPGTGGKDEQYF
D gene: TRBD2; clone size: few; J gene: TRBJ2-2; V gene: TRBV19; CDR3 DNA: TGTGCCAGTAGTAACCGACTAGCCGTGAACACCGGGGAGCTGTTTTTT; CDR3 protein: CASSNRLAVNTGELFF
D gene: NA; clone size: NA; J gene: TRBJ1-5; V gene: TRBV2; CDR3 DNA: TGTGCCAGCAGTGGCAATCGATACTATAGCAATCAGCCCCAGCATTTT; CDR3 protein: CASSGNRYYSNQPQHF
D gene: TRBD2; clone size: NA; J gene: TRBJ2-2; V gene: TRBV5-1; CDR3 DNA: TGCGCCAGCAGCTTGGAAGCGGGGGGGCCGGGCACCGGGGAGCTGTTTTTT; CDR3 protein: CASSLEAGGPGTGELFF
D gene: TRBD1; clone size: NA; J gene: TRBJ1-1; V gene: TRBV11-2; CDR3 DNA: TGTGCCAGCAGCTTAGATCCCACAGGGGGCCTTAGGAACACTGAAGCTTTCTTT; CDR3 protein: CASSLDPTGGLRNTEAFF
D gene: NA; clone size: NA; J gene: TRBJ1-5; V gene: TRBV27; CDR3 DNA: TGTGCCAGCAGTTCTGACAGGCCCAATCAGCCCCAGCATTTT; CDR3 protein: CASSSDRPNQPQHF
D gene: TRBD2; clone size: NA; J gene: TRBJ2-2; V gene: TRBV15; CDR3 DNA: TGTGCCACCAGCAGAGGGGCTAGCGGGGGGGAGAGCACCGGGGAGCTGTTTTTT; CDR3 protein: CATSRGASGGESTGELFF
D gene: TRBD1; clone size: NA; J gene: TRBJ2-7; V gene: TRBV7-8; CDR3 DNA: TGTGCCAGCAGCGGTGAACAGGGGAAGTCCTACGAGCAGTACTTC; CDR3 protein: CASSGEQGKSYEQYF
D gene: TRBD2; clone size: once; J gene: TRBJ2-3; V gene: TRBV5-1; CDR3 DNA: TGCGCCAGCAGCTTGGCACGGGGGGGCCGATCTGATACGCAGTATTTT; CDR3 protein: CASSLARGGRSDTQYF
D gene: TRBD2; clone size: few; J gene: TRBJ2-1; V gene: TRBV4-3; CDR3 DNA: TGCGCCAGCAGCCAAGCGAGTAGCGGGGGGGCGATCGATGAGCAGTTCTTC; CDR3 protein: CASSQASSGGAIDEQFF
D gene: NA; clone size: once; J gene: TRBJ1-5; V gene: TRBV2; CDR3 DNA: TGTGCCAGCAGTTACAGTGGTGACAATCAGCCCCAGCATTTT; CDR3 protein: CASSYSGDNQPQHF
D gene: TRBD1; clone size: NA; J gene: TRBJ2-7; V gene: TRBV12-5; CDR3 DNA: TGTGCTAGTGGTTTACTTGACAGGGGAGGCGAGCAGTACTTC; CDR3 protein: CASGLLDRGGEQYF
D gene: TRBD1; clone size: NA; J gene: TRBJ1-4; V gene: TRBV5-1; CDR3 DNA: TGCGCCAGCAACGCCGGGACAGGGGGACCTAATGAAAAACTGTTTTTT; CDR3 protein: CASNAGTGGPNEKLFF
D gene: TRBD1; clone size: NA; J gene: TRBJ2-5; V gene: TRBV10-3; CDR3 DNA: TGTGCCATCAGCGCGACAGGGGAAGAGACCCAGTACTTC; CDR3 protein: CAISATGEETQYF
D gene: NA; clone size: NA; J gene: TRBJ1-3; V gene: TRBV28; CDR3 DNA: TGTGCCAGCGGTGGTAGTTTTGGCTCTGGAAACACCATATATTTT; CDR3 protein: CASGGSFGSGNTIYF
D gene: TRBD1; clone size: NA; J gene: TRBJ1-2; V gene: TRBV18; CDR3 DNA: TGTGCCAGCTCGTCGGGACAGAGTAACTATGGCTACACCTTC; CDR3 protein: CASSSGQSNYGYTF
D gene: NA; clone size: NA; J gene: TRBJ2-5; V gene: TRBV6-5; CDR3 DNA: TGTGCCAGCAGGCGCTACAGTATCAAGAAAGAGACCCAGTACTTC; CDR3 protein: CASRRYSIKKETQYF
D gene: NA; clone size: NA; J gene: TRBJ1-5; V gene: TRBV6-2/TRBV6-3; CDR3 DNA: TGTGCCAGCAGTTCGGTTGGAGGGCCCCAGCATTTT; CDR3 protein: CASSSVGGPQHF
D gene: NA; clone size: NA; J gene: TRBJ1-1; V gene: TRBV9; CDR3 DNA: TGTGCCAGCAGCGTAGGGGAGTCCACTGAAGCTTTCTTT; CDR3 protein: CASSVGESTEAFF